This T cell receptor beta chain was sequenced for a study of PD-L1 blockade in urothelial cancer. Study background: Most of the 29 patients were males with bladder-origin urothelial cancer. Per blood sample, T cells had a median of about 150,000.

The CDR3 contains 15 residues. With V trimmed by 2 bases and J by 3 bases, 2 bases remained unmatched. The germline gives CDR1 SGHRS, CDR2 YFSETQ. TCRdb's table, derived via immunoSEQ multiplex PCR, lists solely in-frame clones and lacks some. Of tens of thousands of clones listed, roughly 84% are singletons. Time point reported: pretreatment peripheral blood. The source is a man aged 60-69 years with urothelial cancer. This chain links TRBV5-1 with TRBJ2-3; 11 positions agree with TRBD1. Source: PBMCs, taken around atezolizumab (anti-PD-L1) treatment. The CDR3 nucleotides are TGCGCCAGCAGCTTCGGGACAGGGGGGACAGATACGCAGTATTTT. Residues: CASSFGTGGTDTQYF.